This T cell receptor (beta chain) was captured in a study of OX40 agonist ivuxolimab in advanced cancers. About the study: Treatment of patients was with ivuxolimab, an agonistic anti-OX40 (CD134) antibody. At doses from 0.01 to 10 mg/kg, patients were given intravenous ivuxolimab every 2 weeks. Around 40% of patients had received prior checkpoint inhibitor therapy. Whole-study results and caveats: Blood T cells, both CD4+ and CD8+, expanded clonally by week 6 at 0.1 to 3.0 mg/kg.

Using immunoSEQ multiplex PCR, the repertoire was profiled, and TCRdb retains in-frame clones only, with some absent. This table has 45,000 or so clones, approximately 88% appearing once. As regards this clone: Its antigen is not identified.

V lost 5 bases to trimming and J lost 2 bases, with 10 bases between them. The germline CDR1 and CDR2 sequences are SEHNR and FQNEAQ (reference sequence). There are 14 residues in the CDR3. The sequence derives from an adult with an advanced solid tumor such as melanoma, head and neck, liver or kidney cancer. V gene TRBV7-9 combines with J gene TRBJ1-5; D perhaps matches TRBD1 (5 bases). Sample: CD4+ or CD8+ T cells sorted from blood, taken in a trial of the OX40 agonist ivuxolimab. The CDR3 sequence is CASSRDGGNQPQHF. CDR3 sequence (DNA): TGTGCCAGCAGCCGGGACGGGGGCAATCAGCCCCAGCATTTT.